This TCR beta chain stems from a study of blood T cell repertoires in COVID-19. Study as a whole: PBMCs, B-cell-depleted T cells, or T cells were the source of the cDNA or gDNA that made up the material.

Methods used by the authors: Amplifying reference gene primers gave estimates of nucleated cell counts. Profiling relied on immunoSEQ multiplex PCR, and the TCRdb table lists in-frame clones only, not all of them. V, J and clone size are taken as reported in that table, and D and trimming were inferred from the DNA itself. The sample carries about 180,000 clones, 82% recorded once. The source of this sequence is a woman older than 75 with active or convalescent COVID-19. The specimen sequenced was peripheral blood.

The CDR3 region has the DNA TGTGCCAGCAGCGTAGAGCTAGCGGGAGTCACCGGGGAGCTGTTTTTT. Its protein is CASSVELAGVTGELFF. The chain joins TRBV9 to TRBJ2-2; TRBD2 matches 10 bases. This CDR3 has 16 residues. V lost 0 bases to trimming and J lost 4 bases; unmatched junction nucleotides: 3. Germline assignment: CDR1 SGDLS and CDR2 YYNGEE. Full variable domain (missing parts from reference TRBV9 and TRBJ2-2): DSGVTQTPKHLITATGQRVTLRCSPRSGDLSVYWYQQSLDQGLQFLIQYYNGEERAKGNILERFSAQQFPDLHSELNLSSLELGDSALYFCASSVELAGVTGELFFGEGSRLTVL.